This paragraph reports one T cell receptor (beta chain). TCRbeta library preparation incorporated unique molecular identifiers. Via MiXCR, TCRdb re-called the PCR reads, giving one row per CDR3 protein. Among a few hundred thousand distinct CDR3 sequences listed, about 18% were seen once. This entry belongs to a study of T-cell reconstitution after alpha-beta-depleted transplantation in children. This CDR3 is built from 19 residues. Germline lookup yields CDR1 SGHVS and CDR2 FNYEAQ. Deletions cut 1 base from V and 0 bases from J, with 16 bases between. Sequenced material: PBMCs from the stem cell graft donor, taken from the stem cell graft. This clonotype was obtained from a human donor who donated a stem cell graft to a child with acute lymphoblastic leukemia. The rearrangement joins TRBV7-6 to TRBJ2-6; D remains unclear. The CDR3 DNA reads as TGTGCCAGCAGCTTAGGTGTTCCAGACCTTTACTCTGGGGCCAACGTCCTGACTTTC. Its protein is CASSLGVPDLYSGANVLTF. The full variable domain, in which reference TRBV7-6 and TRBJ2-6 provide the parts outside the CDR3, is GAGVSQSPRYKVTKRGQDVALRCDPISGHVSLYWYRQALGQGPEFLTYFNYEAQQDKSGLPNDRFSAERPEGSISTLTIQRTEQRDSAMYRCASSLGVPDLYSGANVLTFGAGSRLTVL.